Presented here are 18 T cell receptor beta chains from one specimen sequenced in a study of response to subunit inactivated influenza vaccine. MiXCR, run by TCRdb on the RT-PCR reads, gives a single entry per CDR3 protein. The repertoire holds 650,000 to 800,000 distinct CDR3 sequences, about 14% seen once, with 5.5% to 7% in the top ten. Source: PBMCs from blood, taken roughly 15 days before vaccination. These receptors were collected from a man aged 50-60 years who received an inactivated influenza vaccine.

This sequence joins TRBV9 and TRBJ1-2, with a possible D match to TRBD1 (5 bases). Between the trimmed V and J ends, which lost 0 bases and 8 bases, there was a span of 17 bases. Germline V lookup: CDR1 SGDLS, CDR2 YYNGEE. This CDR3 has 15 amino acids. The CDR3 loop is CASSVEAGPLQGYTF. The CDR3 DNA reads TGTGCCAGCAGCGTAGAAGCAGGGCCCCTTCAGGGCTACACCTTC. Looking up the rest from reference TRBV9 and TRBJ1-2 gives the full variable domain: DSGVTQTPKHLITATGQRVTLRCSPRSGDLSVYWYQQSLDQGLQFLIQYYNGEERAKGNILERFSAQQFPDLHSELNLSSLELGDSALYFCASSVEAGPLQGYTFGSGTRLTVV.

This clonotype was seen repeatedly, ten times or more. V usage is TRBV4-2 and J usage is TRBJ2-1; D is undetermined. Germline values: CDR1 LGHNA, CDR2 YNFKEQ. CDR3 length equals 14 residues. V was clipped by 0 bases and J by 6 bases, with 9 bases between them. The CDR3 is CASSQDQASNEQFF. The CDR3 DNA reads as TGTGCCAGCAGCCAAGATCAGGCTAGCAATGAGCAGTTCTTC.

This clonotype was detected only a few times. A junction boundary mismatches the germline segment, possibly from a read error. This chain connects TRBV7-2 to TRBJ2-2; 10 nucleotides agree with TRBD2. Germline-derived CDR1 and CDR2 are SGHTA and FQGNSA. This CDR3 spans 16 amino acids. The CDR3 sequence is CASRLGLAANTGELFF. For the CDR3, the DNA is TGTGCCAGCAGATTAGGACTAGCGGCGAACACCGGGGAGCTGTTTTTT.

Ten or more counts support this clonotype. The J gene is TRBJ1-1, the V gene TRBV5-1; possible D gene TRBD1, 5 bases. The germline V gene encodes CDR1 SGHRS and CDR2 YFSETQ. Trimming took off 5 bases at V and 6 bases at J, with 14 bases between the two ends. The CDR3 is 13 residues long. In DNA, the CDR3 is TGCGCCAGCAGTTATGGGGGGGTATCTGAAGCTTTCTTT. This translates into CASSYGGVSEAFF.

Only a few counts were recorded for this clonotype. In DNA form, the CDR3 reads TGTGCCAGCAGCTGGACGGGGATGCGGGGGGACTCCTACGAGCAGTACTTC. Its translation: CASSWTGMRGDSYEQYF. J is TRBJ2-7 and V is TRBV11-2, with TRBD2 matching over 8 bases. CDR1 SGHAT and CDR2 FQNNGV come from the germline V gene. V was clipped by 4 bases and J by 0 bases; unmatched bases: 11. The CDR3 runs 17 residues.

The chain couples TRBV9 to TRBJ1-1; D is perhaps TRBD1 (5 bases). In germline, CDR1 is SGDLS, CDR2 YYNGEE. The CDR3 is 15 amino acids. V was trimmed by 4 bases and J by 0 bases, leaving 13 bases between them. The CDR3 spells CASSTGGVMNTEAFF. The CDR3 DNA is TGTGCCAGCAGCACCGGGGGGGTCATGAACACTGAAGCTTTCTTT.

This clonotype was counted only a few times. The chain joins TRBV4-2 to TRBJ1-4, with a weak D call TRBD1 (5 bases). Germline V gene data show CDR1 as LGHNA and CDR2 as YNFKEQ. The V gene lost 3 bases and the J gene lost 8 bases, with 16 bases spanning the gap. CDR3 length: 15 amino acids. As DNA, the CDR3 is TGTGCCAGCAGCCAGGTTAAGGGACCGGCAGAAAAACTGTTTTTT. Encoded protein: CASSQVKGPAEKLFF.

CDR3 coding DNA: TGCGCCAGCAGCGACGGCACGGGGGGGCCTACCGAGCAGTACTTC. This gives the protein CASSDGTGGPTEQYF. The genes are TRBV5-1 and TRBJ2-7; TRBD2 agrees at 8 bases. Looked up from germline, CDR1 is SGHRS and CDR2 is YFSETQ. The CDR3 is made up of 15 amino acids. After removal of 4 bases from V and 6 bases from J, the junction contained 12 bases not matched to a gene.

This clonotype has at least ten counts. The V and J genes are TRBV5-1 and TRBJ1-6; D is undetermined. With 1 base removed from V and 1 base from J, the gap between germline ends came to 0 bases. The CDR3 sequence is 13 residues long. CDR1 is SGHRS and CDR2 is YFSETQ in the germline V gene. The CDR3 reads CASSLSYNSPLHF. CDR3 sequence (DNA): TGCGCCAGCAGCTTGTCCTATAATTCACCCCTCCACTTT.

This chain links TRBV5-5 with TRBJ1-1; no firm D call. Trimming pared 2 bases from V and 2 bases from J, leaving 13 bases between. Germline V gene data show CDR1 as SGHKS and CDR2 as YYEKEE (reference sequence). The CDR3 extends over 15 amino acids. For the CDR3, the DNA is TGTGCCAGCAGCTTCCCGAAAGCTGGTAACACTGAAGCTTTCTTT. This translates into CASSFPKAGNTEAFF. Drawing the rest from reference TRBV5-5 and TRBJ1-1, the complete variable domain is DAGVTQSPTHLIKTRGQQVTLRCSPISGHKSVSWYQQVLGQGPQFIFQYYEKEERGRGNFPDRFSARQFPNYSSELNVNALLLGDSALYLCASSFPKAGNTEAFFGQGTRLTVV.

This clonotype showed up just a few times. The chain's CDR3 is CASSLASSTGSSGANVLTF. The CDR3 DNA is TGCGCCAGCAGCTTGGCCTCTTCGACCGGTAGCTCTGGGGCCAACGTCCTGACTTTC. This chain links TRBV5-1 with TRBJ2-6; D gene ambiguous. The germline gives CDR1 SGHRS, CDR2 YFSETQ. V was trimmed by 0 bases and J by 0 bases, leaving 16 bases between them. The CDR3 runs to 19 residues.

This clonotype was recorded a few times. The chain has TRBV2 and TRBJ2-7; 9 bases fit TRBD2. In germline, CDR1 is SNHLY, CDR2 FYNNEI. The trim removed 5 bases at V and 1 base at J, leaving 12 bases unmatched. There are 17 residues in the CDR3. CDR3 sequence (DNA): TGTGCCAGCAGTTTCACTTTAGCGGGGGACCAATCCTACGAGCAGTACTTC. Its protein product is CASSFTLAGDQSYEQYF. The full variable domain, with the rest looked up from reference TRBV2 and TRBJ2-7, is EPEVTQTPSHQVTQMGQEVILRCVPISNHLYFYWYRQILGQKVEFLVSFYNNEISEKSEIFDDQFSVERPDGSNFTLKIRSTKLEDSAMYFCASSFTLAGDQSYEQYFGPGTRLTVT.

V gene TRBV20-1 combines with J gene TRBJ2-7; 10 nucleotides align to TRBD1. V dropped 6 bases and J dropped 5; count of bases not matched to a gene: 7. There are 13 residues in the CDR3. Germline lookup yields CDR1 DFQATT and CDR2 SNEGSKA (reference sequence). The CDR3 here is CSAGRDRGDEQYF. The CDR3 DNA reads as TGCAGTGCCGGCCGGGACAGGGGCGACGAGCAGTACTTC.

This clonotype was counted only a few times. The chain joins TRBV11-1 to TRBJ2-5; D ambiguous. This CDR3 has 15 amino acids. Germline V CDR1 and CDR2: SGHAT, FQDESV (reference sequence). Trimming took off 1 base at V and 4 bases at J, with 13 bases between the two ends. CDR3 DNA sequence: TGTGCCAGCAGCTTAGGGCACGGAGCCGTAGAGACCCAGTACTTC. As protein: CASSLGHGAVETQYF.

This chain joins TRBV6-2 or TRBV6-3 and TRBJ2-7; 7 positions match TRBD1. The CDR3 totals 14 residues. Trimming removed 8 bases from V and 3 bases from J; junction bases left unmatched: 10. Germline V gene sequence: CDR1 MNHEY, CDR2 SVGEGT. The CDR3 DNA reads as TGTGCCAGCGCAAACAGGGGCCTAATCTACGAGCAGTACTTC. It encodes CASANRGLIYEQYF.

J is TRBJ2-7 and V is TRBV6-5; 7 nucleotides line up with TRBD1. The CDR3 is 14 amino acids. The V segment lost 4 bases and the J segment 5 bases; nucleotides outside the gene matches: 8. Germline CDR1 reads MNHEY; CDR2 reads SVGAGI. The CDR3 region has the DNA TGTGCCAGCAGTTTCGGGACAGACCCCAACGAGCAGTACTTC. Protein: CASSFGTDPNEQYF.

This clonotype was detected ten times or more. The V gene is TRBV5-5, the J gene TRBJ1-2; D is possibly TRBD1 (6 bases). V was shortened by 0 bases and J by 8 bases, with 11 bases between the two germline ends. The CDR3 runs 13 residues. From germline, CDR1 is SGHKS and CDR2 YYEKEE (reference sequence). CDR3 sequence (DNA): TGTGCCAGCAGCTTGGATTGGGACAAGGGCTACACCTTC. Its protein product is CASSLDWDKGYTF.

The chain links TRBV25-1 to TRBJ2-5, with 14 bases matching TRBD2. J gave up 2 bases and V 7 bases, and 18 bases lay outside the gene matches. CDR1 and CDR2 (germline): MGHDK, SYGVNS. The CDR3 extends over 20 amino acids. CDR3 residues: CASKRTGGTSGGSFQETQYF. CDR3 in DNA: TGTGCCAGCAAGAGGACGGGGGGGACTAGCGGGGGATCTTTTCAAGAGACCCAGTACTTC.